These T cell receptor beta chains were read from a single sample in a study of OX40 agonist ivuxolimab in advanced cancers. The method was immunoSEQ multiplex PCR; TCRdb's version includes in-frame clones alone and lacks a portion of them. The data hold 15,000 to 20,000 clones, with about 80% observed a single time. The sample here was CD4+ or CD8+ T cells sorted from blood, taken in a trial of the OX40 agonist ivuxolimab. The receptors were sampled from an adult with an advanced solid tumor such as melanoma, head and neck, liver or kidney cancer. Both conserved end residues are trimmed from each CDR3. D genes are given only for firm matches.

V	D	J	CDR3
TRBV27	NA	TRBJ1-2	ASSHKSGGGYGYT
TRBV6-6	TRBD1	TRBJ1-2	ASSYGDSRFYGYT
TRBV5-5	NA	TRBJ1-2	ASTPLVAGHAVYGYT
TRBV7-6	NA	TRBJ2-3	ASSLAPSPSTDTQY
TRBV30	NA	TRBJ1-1	AWSADLSVRNTEAF
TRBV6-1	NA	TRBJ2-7	ASGQLPYEQY
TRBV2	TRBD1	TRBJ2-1	ASSDRALGEQF
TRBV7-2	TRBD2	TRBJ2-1	ASSVRESSYNEQF
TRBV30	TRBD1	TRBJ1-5	ARSGGQPNFNQPQH
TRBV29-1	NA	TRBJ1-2	SASGPRAPHYGYT
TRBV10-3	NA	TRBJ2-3	AISELGEGPDTQY
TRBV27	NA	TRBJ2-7	ASSLLGGPSYEQY
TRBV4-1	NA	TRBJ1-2	ASSQGEATWASYGYT
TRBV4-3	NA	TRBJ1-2	ASSQDREPGRGYGYT
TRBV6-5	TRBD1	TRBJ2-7	ASSFLDRGEQY
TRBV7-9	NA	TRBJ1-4	ASSSSRDVHATNEKLF
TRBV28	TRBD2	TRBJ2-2	ASSFLGLAGSSGELF
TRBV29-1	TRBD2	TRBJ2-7	SVGTSGVDEQY
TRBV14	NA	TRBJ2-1	ASSPGSILAYNEQF
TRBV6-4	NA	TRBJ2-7	ASSYSRGEQY
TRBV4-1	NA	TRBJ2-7	ASSQGGTSFSYEQY
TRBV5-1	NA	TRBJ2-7	ASSLAGGTEQY